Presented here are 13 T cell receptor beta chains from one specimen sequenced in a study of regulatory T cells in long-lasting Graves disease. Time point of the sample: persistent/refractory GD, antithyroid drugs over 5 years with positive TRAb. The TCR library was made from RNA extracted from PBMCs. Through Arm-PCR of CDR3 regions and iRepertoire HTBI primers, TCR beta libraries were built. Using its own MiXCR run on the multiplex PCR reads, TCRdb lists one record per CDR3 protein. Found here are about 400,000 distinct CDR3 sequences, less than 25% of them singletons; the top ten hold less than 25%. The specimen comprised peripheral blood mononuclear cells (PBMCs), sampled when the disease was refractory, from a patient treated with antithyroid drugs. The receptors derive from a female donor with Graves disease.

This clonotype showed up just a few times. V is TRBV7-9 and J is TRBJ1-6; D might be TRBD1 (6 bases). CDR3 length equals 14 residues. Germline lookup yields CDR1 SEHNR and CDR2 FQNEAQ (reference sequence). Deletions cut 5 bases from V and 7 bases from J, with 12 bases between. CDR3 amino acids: CASSMDSFNSPLHF. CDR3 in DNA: TGTGCCAGCAGCATGGACAGCTTCAATTCACCCCTCCACTTT.

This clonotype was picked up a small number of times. CDR3 in amino acids: CASSNLAANEQFF. The CDR3 DNA sequence: TGTGCCAGCAGCAACCTAGCGGCCAATGAGCAGTTCTTC. The chain carries TRBV16 and TRBJ2-1, with 7 bases that match TRBD2. This CDR3 spans 13 amino acids. Germline trimming cut 5 bases from V and 6 bases from J; bases unmatched to any gene: 4. In germline, CDR1 is KGHSY, CDR2 FQNENV.

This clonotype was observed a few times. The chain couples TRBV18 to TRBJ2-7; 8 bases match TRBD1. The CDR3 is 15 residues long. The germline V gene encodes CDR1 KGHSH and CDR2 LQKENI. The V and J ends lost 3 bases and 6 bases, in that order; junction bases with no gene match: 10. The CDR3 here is CASSPDRTGFVEQYF. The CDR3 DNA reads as TGTGCCAGCTCACCCGACCGGACAGGGTTCGTCGAGCAGTACTTC. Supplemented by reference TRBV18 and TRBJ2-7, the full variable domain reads NAGVMQNPRHLVRRRGQEARLRCSPMKGHSHVYWYRQLPEEGLKFMVYLQKENIIDESGMPKERFSAEFPKEGPSILRIQQVVRGDSAAYFCASSPDRTGFVEQYFGPGTRLTVT.

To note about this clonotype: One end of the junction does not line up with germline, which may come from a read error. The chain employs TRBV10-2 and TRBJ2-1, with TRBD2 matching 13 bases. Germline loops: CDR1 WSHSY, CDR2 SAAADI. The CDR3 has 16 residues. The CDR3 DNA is TGCGCCAGCAGTGAACTAGCGGGAGGGGCCTACAAGGAGCAGTTCTTC. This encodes CASSELAGGAYKEQFF.

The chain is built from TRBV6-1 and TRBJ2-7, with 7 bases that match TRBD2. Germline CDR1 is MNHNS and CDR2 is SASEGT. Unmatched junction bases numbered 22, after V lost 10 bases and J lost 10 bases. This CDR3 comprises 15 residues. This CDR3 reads CATKEGRAGYVRQYF. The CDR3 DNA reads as TGTGCCACAAAAGAAGGGAGGGCGGGCTACGTTCGCCAGTACTTC.

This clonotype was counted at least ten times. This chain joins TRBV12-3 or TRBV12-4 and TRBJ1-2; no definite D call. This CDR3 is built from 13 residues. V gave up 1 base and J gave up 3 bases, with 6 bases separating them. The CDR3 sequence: CASSLGAHYGYTF. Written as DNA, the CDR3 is TGTGCCAGCAGTTTAGGGGCGCACTATGGCTACACCTTC.

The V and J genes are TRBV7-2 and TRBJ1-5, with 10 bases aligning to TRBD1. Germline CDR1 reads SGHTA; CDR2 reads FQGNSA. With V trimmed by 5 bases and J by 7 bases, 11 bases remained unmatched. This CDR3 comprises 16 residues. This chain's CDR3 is CASSPAGQGSGQPQHF. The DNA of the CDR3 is TGTGCCAGCAGCCCAGCGGGACAGGGGTCGGGGCAGCCCCAGCATTTT.

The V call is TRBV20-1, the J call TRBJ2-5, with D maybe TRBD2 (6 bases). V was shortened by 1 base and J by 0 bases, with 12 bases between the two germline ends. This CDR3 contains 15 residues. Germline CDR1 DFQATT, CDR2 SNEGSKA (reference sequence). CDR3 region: CSARGSAGNQETQYF. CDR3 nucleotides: TGCAGTGCTAGAGGTTCCGCGGGGAACCAAGAGACCCAGTACTTC.

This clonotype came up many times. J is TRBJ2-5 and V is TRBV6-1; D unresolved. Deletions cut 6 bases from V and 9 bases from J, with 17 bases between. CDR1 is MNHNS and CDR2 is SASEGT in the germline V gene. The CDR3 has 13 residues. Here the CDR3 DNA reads TGTGCCAGCAGCCCGCAACCCGGTACGGCCCAGTACTTC. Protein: CASSPQPGTAQYF.

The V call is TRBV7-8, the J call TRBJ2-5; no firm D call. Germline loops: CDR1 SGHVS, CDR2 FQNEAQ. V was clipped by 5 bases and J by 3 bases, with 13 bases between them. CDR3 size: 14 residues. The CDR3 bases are TGTGCCAGCAGCCAAGAAATAGGCGAAGAGACCCAGTACTTC. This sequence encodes CASSQEIGEETQYF.

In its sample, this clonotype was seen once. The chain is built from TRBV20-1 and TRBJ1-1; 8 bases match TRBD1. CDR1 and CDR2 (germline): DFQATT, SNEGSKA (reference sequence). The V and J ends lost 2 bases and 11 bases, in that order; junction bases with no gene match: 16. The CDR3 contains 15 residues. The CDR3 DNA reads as TGCAGTGCTAGAATCTTGGCAGGGGGCTTGTCCGGGGCTTTCTTT. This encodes CSARILAGGLSGAFF.

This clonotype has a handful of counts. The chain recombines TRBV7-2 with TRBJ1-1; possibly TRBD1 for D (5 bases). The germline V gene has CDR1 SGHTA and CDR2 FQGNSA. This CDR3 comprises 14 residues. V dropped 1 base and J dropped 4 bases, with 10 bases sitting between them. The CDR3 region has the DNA TGTGCCAGCAGCTTAGACAGGACCCTCACTGAAGCTTTCTTT. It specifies CASSLDRTLTEAFF.

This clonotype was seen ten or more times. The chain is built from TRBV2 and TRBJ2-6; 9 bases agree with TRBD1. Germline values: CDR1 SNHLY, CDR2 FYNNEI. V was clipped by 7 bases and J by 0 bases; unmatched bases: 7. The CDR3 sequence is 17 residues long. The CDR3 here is CASTPGQGTSGANVLTF. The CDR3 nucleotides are TGTGCCAGCACTCCGGGACAGGGTACCTCTGGGGCCAACGTCCTGACTTTC.